The 24 T cell receptor beta chains below were found in one sample sequenced in a study of memory CD4+ T cells and cytomegalovirus serostatus. Here immunoSEQ multiplex PCR was the method, and the copy in TCRdb shows in-frame clones only, minus some. The profile shows roughly 45,000 clones, around 80% of them singletons. The sort gate was single viable CD3+CD4+CD8-CD45RO+ cells for memory CD4+ T cells. Sequenced material: memory CD4+ T cells from blood. The receptor set was obtained from an adult in good health and CMV-seronegative.

The chain uses TRBV7-9 and TRBJ2-7; TRBD1 might be the D (6 bases). CDR1 is SEHNR and CDR2 is FQNEAQ in the germline V gene (reference sequence). Trimming took 3 bases from V and 3 from J, leaving 9 bases between them. The CDR3 has 13 amino acids. CDR3 sequence reads: CASSFEQGYEQYF. Here the CDR3 DNA reads TGTGCCAGCAGCTTTGAACAGGGCTACGAGCAGTACTTC.

The CDR3 DNA sequence: TGTGCCAGCAGCTTAGGAAGAAGCAGGGGGAAGACCCAAGAGACCCAGTACTTC. The encoded protein is CASSLGRSRGKTQETQYF. The chain has TRBV7-2 and TRBJ2-5; 7 positions agree with TRBD1. CDR3 size: 18 residues. The V gene end was trimmed by 1 base and the J gene end by 1 base; junction bases not matched to a gene: 12. In germline, CDR1 is SGHTA, CDR2 FQGNSA.

This chain links TRBV28 with TRBJ1-1; D gene unclear. CDR3 length: 15 residues. CDR1 and CDR2 from the germline V gene are MDHEN and SYDVKM. Trimming pared 3 bases from V and 6 bases from J, leaving 17 bases between. CDR3 loop: CASSFEQARNPEAFF. CDR3 DNA sequence: TGTGCCAGCAGTTTCGAGCAGGCTAGGAATCCTGAAGCTTTCTTT.

The chain has TRBV5-1 and TRBJ2-3; 8 positions match TRBD2. The ends lost 2 bases at V and 3 bases at J; junction bases unmatched: 8. Germline V lookup: CDR1 SGHRS, CDR2 YFSETQ. CDR3 length: 16 amino acids. The CDR3 spells CASSFVLGRETDTQYF. The DNA for the CDR3 is TGCGCCAGCAGCTTCGTCCTCGGGAGGGAGACAGATACGCAGTATTTT.

This chain links TRBV5-1 with TRBJ2-7, with 7 bases lining up with TRBD2. Germline V lookup: CDR1 SGHRS, CDR2 YFSETQ. With V trimmed by 0 bases and J by 2 bases, 11 bases remained unmatched. The CDR3 is 17 amino acids. CDR3 protein: CASSLGGWRESPYEQYF. The CDR3 region has the DNA TGCGCCAGCAGCTTGGGGGGGTGGCGGGAGTCCCCCTACGAGCAGTACTTC.

This clone appeared a single time. The J gene is TRBJ1-5, the V gene TRBV11-3; 8 bases agree with TRBD1. CDR3 size: 14 residues. The J segment lost 6 bases and the V segment lost 5 bases, leaving 6 bases of the junction unmatched. Germline V gene lookup returns CDR1 SGHNT and CDR2 YENEEA. CDR3 nucleotide sequence: TGTGCCAGCAGCCCTCGCAGGGGGCCTCAGCCCCAGCATTTT. Translation: CASSPRRGPQPQHF.

This clone occurred a few times. The J gene is TRBJ1-1, the V gene TRBV6-1, with D tentatively TRBD1 (6 bases). The CDR3 totals 14 residues. Germline values: CDR1 MNHNS, CDR2 SASEGT. The V end lost 4 bases, the J end lost 4 bases, and 13 bases lay between the germline ends. The CDR3 loop is CASSAPRGFTEAFF. The CDR3 DNA sequence: TGTGCCAGCAGTGCGCCCAGGGGTTTCACTGAAGCTTTCTTT.

Notes on this clone: Mismatch with germline at one junction end may stem from a read error. The chain couples TRBV27 to TRBJ1-6; a weak D match, TRBD1 (5 bases). Germline loops: CDR1 MNHEY, CDR2 SMNVEV (reference sequence). The CDR3 totals 12 residues. CDR3 in amino acids: CASTRAGSPLHF. CDR3 in DNA: TGTGCGAGCACCAGGGCTGGTTCACCCCTCCACTTT.

This clone was detected a few times. This chain uses TRBV6-1 with TRBJ2-7; maybe TRBD1 (7 bases). Per the germline V gene, CDR1 is MNHNS and CDR2 is SASEGT. The V gene lost 6 bases and the J gene lost 4 bases, with 19 bases spanning the gap. This CDR3 contains 15 residues. CDR3 loop: CASREGPVRGYEQYF. As DNA, the CDR3 is TGTGCCAGCAGGGAGGGGCCGGTCAGGGGGTACGAGCAGTACTTC.

The genes are TRBV2 and TRBJ1-5; the D gene is possibly TRBD1 (5 bases). The CDR3 spans 12 residues. The germline gives CDR1 SNHLY, CDR2 FYNNEI. The V gene lost 6 bases and the J gene lost 5 bases, with 8 bases spanning the gap. The CDR3 coding sequence is TGTGCCAGCAGAAGGGGAGATCAGCCCCAGCATTTT. Translating it yields CASRRGDQPQHF.

This sequence joins TRBV6-6 and TRBJ1-1, with TRBD1 matching over 7 bases. The V and J ends lost 8 bases and 0 bases, in that order; junction bases with no gene match: 6. The CDR3 totals 14 residues. Germline CDR1 is MNHNY and CDR2 is SVGAGI (reference sequence). Written as DNA, the CDR3 is TGTGCCAGCGTACCTGGGACAGTGAACACTGAAGCTTTCTTT. Protein product: CASVPGTVNTEAFF.

J is TRBJ1-1 and V is TRBV25-1, with 7 positions matching TRBD1. The CDR3 is 15 amino acids. Germline values: CDR1 MGHDK, CDR2 SYGVNS. With V trimmed by 4 bases and J by 11 bases, 16 bases remained unmatched. The CDR3 region is CASSGPRLPRGQAFF. DNA of the CDR3: TGTGCCAGCAGTGGCCCGAGACTTCCGAGGGGGCAGGCTTTCTTT.

The chain carries TRBV19 and TRBJ2-7; no clear D. CDR1 and CDR2 (germline): LNHDA, SQIVND (reference sequence). CDR3 length: 13 residues. The V gene lost 2 bases and the J gene lost 4 bases, with 9 bases spanning the gap. The CDR3 nucleotides are TGTGCCAGTAGTATACAGGCTGGGTACGAGCAGTACTTC. This gives the protein CASSIQAGYEQYF.

This clone has just one count. The V call is TRBV11-3, the J call TRBJ2-1; 9 positions agree with TRBD2. This CDR3 region has 15 residues. Germline V gene lookup returns CDR1 SGHNT and CDR2 YENEEA. After removal of 1 base from V and 8 bases from J, the junction contained 6 bases not matched to a gene. CDR3 residues: CASSLGRGGFDEQFF. The CDR3 coding sequence is TGTGCCAGCAGCTTAGGGCGGGGGGGCTTTGATGAGCAGTTCTTC. The complete variable domain, with remaining parts taken from reference TRBV11-3 and TRBJ2-1, reads EAGVVQSPRYKIIEKKQPVAFWCNPISGHNTLYWYLQNLGQGPELLIRYENEEAVDDSQLPKDRFSAERLKGVDSTLKIQPAELGDSAVYLCASSLGRGGFDEQFFGPGTRLTVL.

This clone has more than one count but fewer than ten. The rearrangement uses TRBV5-1 and TRBJ1-6; no firm D call. Trimming cost V 2 bases and J 11 bases, with 11 bases left between them. This CDR3 is 13 amino acids long. CDR1 is SGHRS and CDR2 is YFSETQ in the germline V gene. The CDR3 here is CASSFLPRAPLHF. The CDR3 nucleotides are TGCGCCAGCAGCTTCCTACCGAGGGCACCCCTCCACTTT.

V usage is TRBV7-9 and J usage is TRBJ2-7; D may be TRBD1 or TRBD2 (6 bases each). With 4 bases removed from V and 3 bases from J, the gap between germline ends came to 25 bases. The CDR3 has 18 residues. Germline V gene data show CDR1 as SEHNR and CDR2 as FQNEAQ (reference sequence). The CDR3, as DNA: TGTGCCAGCAGCTCACTTCCTTATACGGGGGCCTGGAGCTACGAGCAGTACTTC. Amino acid sequence: CASSSLPYTGAWSYEQYF.

The chain employs TRBV6-5 and TRBJ1-5; no firm D call. V lost 0 bases to trimming and J lost 0 bases, with 9 bases between them. This CDR3 is built from 16 residues. Germline V gene lookup returns CDR1 MNHEY and CDR2 SVGAGI. CDR3 loop: CASSYSGRRSNQPQHF. The CDR3, as DNA: TGTGCCAGCAGTTACTCAGGCAGGCGTAGCAATCAGCCCCAGCATTTT.

This sequence joins TRBV7-8 and TRBJ2-4; D gene unclear. The CDR3 extends over 15 amino acids. V lost 5 bases and J lost 1, with 12 bases in between. Germline V gene lookup returns CDR1 SGHVS and CDR2 FQNEAQ. The CDR3 coding sequence is TGTGCCAGCAGCCCCCCCCTGAATGCCAAAAACATTCAGTACTTC. Translating gives CASSPPLNAKNIQYF.

The gene calls are TRBV4-1 and TRBJ2-1; D possibly corresponds to TRBD1 (5 bases). Trimming stripped 1 base from V and 6 bases from J, with 22 bases between. The CDR3 has 18 amino acids. The germline gives CDR1 MGHRA, CDR2 YSYEKL. The DNA of the CDR3 is TGCGCCAGCAGCCAAGGTTTGCTGGGGCCAAGACTGATCAATGAGCAGTTCTTC. It yields the protein CASSQGLLGPRLINEQFF.

This rearrangement joins TRBV15 to TRBJ2-7; 9 bases match TRBD1. Germline assignment: CDR1 LNHNV and CDR2 YYDKDF (reference sequence). CDR3 size: 15 residues. V trimming: 5 bases; J trimming: 8 bases; junction bases outside the gene matches: 13. The CDR3 sequence is CATSRPGQGELKQYF. CDR3 nucleotide sequence: TGTGCCACCAGCCGACCGGGACAGGGAGAGCTCAAGCAGTACTTC.

This clone has a single count. The genes are TRBV29-1 and TRBJ2-6; possible D gene TRBD1, 6 bases. Between the trimmed V and J ends, which lost 5 bases and 2 bases, there was a span of 16 bases. The CDR3 loop spans 16 amino acids. In germline, CDR1 is SQVTM, CDR2 ANQGSEA. The CDR3 DNA is TGCAGCGTTATTTATGACAGGAGGCCTGGGGCCAACGTCCTGACTTTC. Protein: CSVIYDRRPGANVLTF. Filled out from reference TRBV29-1 and TRBJ2-6, the complete variable domain reads SAVISQKPSRDICQRGTSLTIQCQVDSQVTMMFWYRQQPGQSLTLIATANQGSEATYESGFVIDKFPISRPNLTFSTLTVSNMSPEDSSIYLCSVIYDRRPGANVLTFGAGSRLTVL.

This chain uses TRBV7-2 with TRBJ2-7; 8 bases align to TRBD2. J gave up 4 bases and V 0 bases, and 5 bases lay outside the gene matches. The germline gives CDR1 SGHTA, CDR2 FQGNSA. The CDR3 spans 15 residues. The CDR3 DNA reads TGTGCCAGCAGCTTAGCATTAGCGGGGACTTACGAGCAGTACTTC. Protein sequence: CASSLALAGTYEQYF.

This clone was found a few times. J is TRBJ2-7 and V is TRBV6-5, with 14 bases lining up with TRBD2. With 6 bases clipped from V and 2 bases from J, the junction kept 3 bases outside the gene matches. This CDR3 spans 15 amino acids. CDR1 is MNHEY and CDR2 is SVGAGI in the germline V gene. This CDR3 is CASRTTSGRAYEQYF. The CDR3 nucleotides read TGTGCCAGCAGGACGACTAGCGGGAGGGCCTACGAGCAGTACTTC.

The V gene is TRBV30, the J gene TRBJ1-2; 8 nucleotides agree with TRBD1. V gave up 3 bases and J gave up 8 bases; unmatched junction bases: 14. The CDR3 runs 15 residues. CDR1 is GTSNPN, CDR2 SVGIG, per germline (reference sequence). CDR3 DNA: TGTGCCTGGAGGGTGACAGGGGAGCGTAGTAAGGGCTACACCTTC. Amino acids: CAWRVTGERSKGYTF.